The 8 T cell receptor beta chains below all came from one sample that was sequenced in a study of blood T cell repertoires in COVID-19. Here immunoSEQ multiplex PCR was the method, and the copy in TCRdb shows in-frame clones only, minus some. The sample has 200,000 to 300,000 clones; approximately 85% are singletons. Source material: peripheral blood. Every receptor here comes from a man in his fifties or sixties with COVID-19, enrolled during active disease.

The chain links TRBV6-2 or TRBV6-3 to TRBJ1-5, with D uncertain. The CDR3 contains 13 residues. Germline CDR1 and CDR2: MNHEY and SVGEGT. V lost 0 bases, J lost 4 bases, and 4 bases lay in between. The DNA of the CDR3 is TGTGCCAGCAGTTACTCTGAGAATCAGCCCCAGCATTTT. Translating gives CASSYSENQPQHF.

The chain's CDR3 is CASSDRDWAYEQYF. The DNA for the CDR3 is TGTGCCAGCAGCGACCGGGACTGGGCCTACGAGCAGTACTTC. The chain joins TRBV7-9 to TRBJ2-7; tentatively, D is TRBD2 (6 bases). Germline loops: CDR1 SEHNR, CDR2 FQNEAQ (reference sequence). The V end lost 5 bases, the J end lost 2 bases, and 13 bases lay between the germline ends. CDR3 length equals 14 residues.

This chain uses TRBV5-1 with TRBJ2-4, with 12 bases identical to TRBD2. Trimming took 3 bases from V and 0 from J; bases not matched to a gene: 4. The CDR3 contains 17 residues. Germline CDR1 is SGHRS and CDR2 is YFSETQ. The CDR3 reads CASSWGLAGLAKNIQYF. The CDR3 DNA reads TGCGCCAGCAGCTGGGGACTAGCGGGCCTAGCCAAAAACATTCAGTACTTC.

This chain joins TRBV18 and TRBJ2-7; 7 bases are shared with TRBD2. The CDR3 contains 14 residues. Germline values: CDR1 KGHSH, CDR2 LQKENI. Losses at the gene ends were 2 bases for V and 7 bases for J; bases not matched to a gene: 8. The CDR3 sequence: CASSPLGLAEEQYF. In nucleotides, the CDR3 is TGTGCCAGCTCACCATTGGGGCTAGCGGAGGAGCAGTACTTC. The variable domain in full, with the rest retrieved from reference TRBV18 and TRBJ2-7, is NAGVMQNPRHLVRRRGQEARLRCSPMKGHSHVYWYRQLPEEGLKFMVYLQKENIIDESGMPKERFSAEFPKEGPSILRIQQVVRGDSAAYFCASSPLGLAEEQYFGPGTRLTVT.

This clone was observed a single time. CDR3 residues: CASSRTGSEQYF. Written as DNA, the CDR3 is TGTGCCAGCAGCCGGACTGGGTCCGAGCAGTACTTC. The chain couples TRBV13 to TRBJ2-7, with a possible D match to TRBD2 (5 bases). The CDR3 extends over 12 amino acids. V was clipped by 5 bases and J by 6 bases, with 11 bases between them. Germline V lookup: CDR1 PRHDT, CDR2 FYEKMQ (reference sequence).

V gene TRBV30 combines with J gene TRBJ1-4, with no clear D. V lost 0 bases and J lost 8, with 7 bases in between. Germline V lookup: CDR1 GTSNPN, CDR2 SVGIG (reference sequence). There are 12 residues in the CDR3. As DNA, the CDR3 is TGTGCCTGGAGTGTACAATGGGAAAAACTGTTTTTT. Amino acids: CAWSVQWEKLFF.

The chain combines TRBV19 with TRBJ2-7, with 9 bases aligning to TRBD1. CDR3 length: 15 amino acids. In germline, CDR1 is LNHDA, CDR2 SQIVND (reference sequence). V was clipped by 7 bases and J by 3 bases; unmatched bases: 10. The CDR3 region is CASTPDRGTLYEQYF. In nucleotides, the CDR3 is TGTGCCAGTACCCCGGACAGGGGAACCCTCTACGAGCAGTACTTC.

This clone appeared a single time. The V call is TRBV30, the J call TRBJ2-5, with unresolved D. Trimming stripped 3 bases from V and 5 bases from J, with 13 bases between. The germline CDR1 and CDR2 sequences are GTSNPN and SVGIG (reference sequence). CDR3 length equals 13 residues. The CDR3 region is CAWRRRAGETQYF. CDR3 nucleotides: TGTGCCTGGAGGCGTCGAGCCGGGGAGACCCAGTACTTC.